The present entry profiles one T cell receptor (beta chain) with its context. Assay: immunoSEQ multiplex PCR; the TCRdb copy retains only in-frame clones and omits some. The profile covers fewer than 40,000 clones, with 90% appearing a single time and under 15% taken by the ten largest. The CDR3 has 14 amino acids. Germline V gene sequence: CDR1 LGHNA, CDR2 YNFKEQ. The ends were cut back, 1 base at V and 7 bases at J, with 8 bases in the middle. These data are taken from a study of T cell changes during pregnancy in multiple sclerosis. The source material was CD8+ T cells from peripheral blood mononuclear cells, sampled in the first trimester of pregnancy. This sequence joins TRBV4-2 and TRBJ1-6, with D uncertain. The source of this sequence is a female donor with multiple sclerosis, enrolled in a pregnancy study. CDR3 nucleotide sequence: TGTGCCAGCAGCCAAGTTGTTGAGAATTCACCCCTCCACTTT. It codes for CASSQVVENSPLHF.